This T cell receptor (beta chain) came from a study of cytomegalovirus exposure and HLA in healthy donors. As for this clone: Its antigen is not identified.

Study-wide results and caveats: Some V segments (TRBV6-2 and TRBV6-3 among them) were excluded as indistinguishable.

Though nominally healthy at sampling, donors likely had unrecorded immune exposures. Vbeta (60) and Jbeta (13) primers were used in the PCR. Repertoires were generated with immunoSEQ multiplex PCR, while TCRdb's copy carries only in-frame clones and drops some. The table includes 100,000 to 150,000 clones, around 71% detected once. This CDR3 region has 16 residues. CDR1 is SGHRS and CDR2 is YFSETQ in the germline V gene. J was trimmed by 13 bases and V by 0 bases; bases with no gene match: 13. The clonotype comes from a woman aged 55-69 years in good health and CMV-seropositive. The J gene is TRBJ1-6, the V gene TRBV5-1; 7 bases fit TRBD1. The sequencing input was PBMCs. The CDR3 is CASSLVGGGVFSPLHF. Written as DNA, the CDR3 is TGCGCCAGCAGCTTGGTTGGAGGGGGCGTTTTTTCGCCCCTCCACTTT.